The 2 T cell receptor beta chains below come from one sample, sequenced in a study of cytomegalovirus exposure and HLA in healthy donors (dated by TCRdb to the late 2010s). The library relied on the immunoSEQ multiplex PCR assay. The multiplex PCR relied on a mix of 60 forward primers for TCR Vbeta segments and 13 reverse primers for TCR Jbeta segments. The source is immuneACCESS, and TCRdb retained only in-frame sequences with V and J called. Part of the clones is not carried over; for the studies checked, unresolved V genes explain less than half of this, and the remainder is unexplained. For this sample the table gives over 150,000 clones, of which 77% were detected only once. In total, the top ten clones hold 3% to 4.5% of the sample. Input material: PBMCs. These receptors were obtained from a woman aged 55-69 years in good health and CMV-seropositive.

This chain joins TRBV5-1 and TRBJ2-3, with 7 nucleotides matching TRBD2. V was pared by 4 bases and J by 5 bases, with 13 bases of the junction left unmatched. Germline V gives CDR1 SGHRS, CDR2 YFSETQ. The CDR3 length is 16 residues. The CDR3 sequence: CASSLNAGEYGDTQYF. CDR3 nucleotide sequence: TGCGCCAGCAGCCTGAACGCGGGGGAGTACGGAGATACGCAGTATTTT.

The count of this clone is one. This rearrangement joins TRBV29-1 to TRBJ2-3; D is uncertain. The CDR3 contains 14 residues. Germline CDR1 reads SQVTM; CDR2 reads ANQGSEA. V was shortened by 7 bases and J by 1 base, with 15 bases between the two germline ends. In nucleotides, the CDR3 is TGCAGCGGTTCCCGTAACCGGGGCACAGATACGCAGTATTTT. Translating it yields CSGSRNRGTDTQYF.